These 27 T cell receptor beta chains originate from one sample sequenced in a study of T cell repertoires in cytomegalovirus infection. TCRdb independently ran MiXCR on the reads; one entry per CDR3 protein. The data contain hundreds of thousands of distinct CDR3 sequences, about 17% of them seen just once; the ten biggest clones take up about 11%. The sample was PBMCs. Receptor source: a human donor in good health (CMV status not recorded). Some clones in this sample may be carry-over from other donors' samples.

This clonotype was recorded at least ten times. V gene TRBV7-2 combines with J gene TRBJ1-2; 7 nucleotides line up with TRBD1. The ends lost 2 bases at V and 6 bases at J; junction bases unmatched: 9. Germline-derived CDR1 and CDR2 are SGHTA and FQGNSA. The CDR3 sequence is 15 residues long. This chain's CDR3 is CASSLSSGTEDGYTF. In DNA, the CDR3 is TGTGCCAGCAGCTTATCATCCGGGACAGAGGATGGCTACACCTTC.

This clonotype was found a few times. One end of the junction fails to match germline, which may point to a read error. The rearrangement links TRBV12-3 or TRBV12-4 to TRBJ2-3; 11 nucleotides line up with TRBD2. The CDR3 runs to 16 residues. The CDR3 DNA reads TGTGCCAGTAGTTTTAAGGTAGCGGGGGGGTCAGATACGCAGTATTTT. Protein sequence: CASSFKVAGGSDTQYF.

V gene TRBV4-2 combines with J gene TRBJ1-2; 10 bases are a match to TRBD1. There are 17 residues in the CDR3. Trimming at V came to 3 bases and at J to 5 bases, leaving 12 bases not matched to a gene. Germline assignment: CDR1 LGHNA and CDR2 YNFKEQ. CDR3 sequence: CASSQDAPGQGLYGYTF. CDR3 in DNA: TGTGCCAGCAGCCAGGATGCACCGGGACAGGGGCTTTATGGCTACACCTTC.

This rearrangement joins TRBV29-1 to TRBJ2-5; 7 nucleotides agree with TRBD2. Germline loops: CDR1 SQVTM, CDR2 ANQGSEA. Trimming cost V 6 bases and J 4 bases; bases outside gene matches: 8. The CDR3 consists of 13 residues. The CDR3 DNA sequence: TGCAGCGTACCGGGGGGAGGACGAGAGACCCAGTACTTC. Residues: CSVPGGGRETQYF.

Only a few counts were recorded for this clonotype. V is TRBV23-1 and J is TRBJ1-5, with D uncertain. TRBV23-1 is an open reading frame, and its role is uncertain. The CDR3 length is 17 residues. Trimming left V 4 bases short and J 4 bases short, with 20 bases between. The chain's CDR3 is CASSRFKCGEGNQPQHF. CDR3 bases: TGCGCCAGCAGTCGCTTCAAGTGCGGGGAAGGGAATCAGCCCCAGCATTTT.

The V and J genes are TRBV4-1 and TRBJ1-4; D not certain. CDR1 is MGHRA, CDR2 YSYEKL, per germline. CDR3 size: 14 residues. With 4 bases removed from V and 7 bases from J, the gap between germline ends came to 13 bases. CDR3 coding DNA: TGCGCCAGCAGCCCCCAAGCCTTGGTTGAAAAACTGTTTTTT. This encodes CASSPQALVEKLFF.

This clonotype was recorded a few times. The rearrangement uses TRBV7-9 and TRBJ2-2, with D uncertain. This CDR3 is 14 amino acids long. Germline-derived CDR1 and CDR2 are SEHNR and FQNEAQ (reference sequence). The V end lost 5 bases, the J end lost 4 bases, and 11 bases lay between the germline ends. CDR3 DNA: TGTGCCAGCAGCCCACAGCTGCGCACCGGGGAGCTGTTTTTT. As protein: CASSPQLRTGELFF.

As to this clonotype: A much larger clonotype is one base distant, so this may be a read error. V is TRBV28 and J is TRBJ2-3, with D perhaps matching TRBD2 (7 bases). Germline V gives CDR1 MDHEN, CDR2 SYDVKM. There are 13 residues in the CDR3. For the CDR3, the DNA is TGTGCCAGCAGTTTTGGGGGGGCTGATACGCGGTATTTT. Its translation is CASSFGGADTRYF.

The chain carries TRBV7-2 and TRBJ2-1; 13 bases map to TRBD2. The ends lost 2 bases at V and 4 bases at J; junction bases unmatched: 5. Germline CDR1 is SGHTA and CDR2 is FQGNSA. The CDR3 extends over 17 amino acids. CDR3 sequence (DNA): TGTGCCAGCAGCTTAACCCTGACTAGCGGGGGGTACAATGAGCAGTTCTTC. Its protein product is CASSLTLTSGGYNEQFF.

J is TRBJ1-6 and V is TRBV12-3 or TRBV12-4; D not resolved. CDR3 length equals 13 residues. Trimming shortened V by 5 bases and J by 7 bases, and 9 bases separated the two germline ends. This CDR3 reads CASSPQMNSPLHF. Here the CDR3 DNA reads TGTGCCAGCAGTCCGCAGATGAATTCACCCCTCCACTTT.

This clonotype was seen at least ten times. This chain connects TRBV9 to TRBJ2-1; tentative D call: TRBD2 (5 bases). This CDR3 spans 18 amino acids. Germline V gives CDR1 SGDLS, CDR2 YYNGEE. V dropped 0 bases and J dropped 0 bases, with 16 bases sitting between them. CDR3 sequence: CASSVDPLRGSSYNEQFF. CDR3 DNA sequence: TGTGCCAGCAGCGTAGACCCCCTCCGAGGGAGCTCCTACAATGAGCAGTTCTTC.

This clonotype was recorded many times. This chain connects TRBV12-3 or TRBV12-4 to TRBJ1-6; the D is unclear. Trimming removed 2 bases from V and 7 bases from J, with 9 bases in between. The CDR3 contains 14 residues. The CDR3 spells CASSLPGWNSPLHF. The CDR3 DNA reads as TGTGCCAGCAGTTTACCGGGTTGGAATTCACCCCTCCACTTT.

The gene calls are TRBV28 and TRBJ1-3, with no clear D. Trimming left V 6 bases short and J 5 bases short, with 17 bases between. CDR1 and CDR2 (germline): MDHEN, SYDVKM. The CDR3 sequence is 15 residues long. The CDR3 bases are TGTGCCAGCAGCCCTGCACTTACGGCTCGAAACACCATATATTTT. This codes for CASSPALTARNTIYF.

This chain connects TRBV7-3 to TRBJ2-3; D could derive from TRBD1 or TRBD2 (5 bases each). Germline V CDR1 and CDR2: SGHTA, FQGTGA. V lost 2 bases and J 6 bases, leaving 15 bases between the germline ends. The CDR3 runs 15 residues. The CDR3 DNA follows: TGTGCCAGCAGCTTATATGGGGGTCACGACGATACGCAGTATTTT. Translation: CASSLYGGHDDTQYF.

J is TRBJ1-4 and V is TRBV23-1; 7 bases are shared with TRBD1. TRBV23-1 is sorted into the ORF group, with uncertain function. V dropped 6 bases and J dropped 8; count of bases not matched to a gene: 12. CDR3 size: 15 residues. For the CDR3, the DNA is TGCGCCAGCAGACTACTCGGACAGGACGGAGAAAAACTGTTTTTT. Its protein product is CASRLLGQDGEKLFF.

This clonotype was detected many times. CDR3 DNA sequence: TGTGCCAGCAGCCCAGTCATAGGGTTTTGGAGGAACACCGGGGAGCTGTTTTTT. It encodes CASSPVIGFWRNTGELFF. This chain joins TRBV12-3 or TRBV12-4 and TRBJ2-2, with D unresolved. Trimming took 6 bases from V and 1 from J, leaving 21 bases between them. This CDR3 is built from 18 residues.

V and J are TRBV12-5 and TRBJ2-3, with D perhaps matching TRBD1 (5 bases). Germline CDR1 reads LGHNT; CDR2 reads FRNRAP. V was pared by 8 bases and J by 11 bases, with 14 bases between. The CDR3 has 11 residues. The CDR3 loop reads CASPGAFWQYF. The CDR3 coding sequence is TGTGCTAGTCCTGGGGCATTTTGGCAGTATTTT.

This clonotype appeared a few times. The chain recombines TRBV12-3 or TRBV12-4 with TRBJ1-6, with 7 bases identical to TRBD1. Germline trimming cut 5 bases from V and 10 bases from J; bases unmatched to any gene: 8. The CDR3 runs 14 residues. The CDR3 protein is CASSQRQGGSPLHF. The CDR3 DNA sequence: TGTGCCAGCAGTCAGAGACAGGGTGGATCACCCCTCCACTTT.

This clonotype was recorded a few times. The chain recombines TRBV29-1 with TRBJ2-2; 9 bases agree with TRBD1. After removal of 6 bases from V and 5 bases from J, the junction contained 4 bases not matched to a gene. Germline loops: CDR1 SQVTM, CDR2 ANQGSEA. The CDR3 consists of 13 residues. As DNA, the CDR3 is TGCAGCGTCGGGACAGGGCGTACCGGGGAGCTGTTTTTT. Encoded protein: CSVGTGRTGELFF.

This clonotype was counted ten times or more. The CDR3 region has the DNA TGTGCCAGCAGCTTATCCCCGTTGAGCAGAATCAATCAGCCCCAGCATTTT. Its protein is CASSLSPLSRINQPQHF. This sequence joins TRBV7-2 and TRBJ1-5; unclear D gene. V was clipped by 2 bases and J by 3 bases, with 17 bases between them. Germline V gives CDR1 SGHTA, CDR2 FQGNSA. The CDR3 runs 17 residues.

The table lists this clonotype with many counts. The CDR3 DNA reads TGTGCCAGCAGCTCCAGTAATGAAAAACTGTTTTTT. Protein: CASSSSNEKLFF. The V and J genes are TRBV7-9 and TRBJ1-4; no definite D call. The germline V gene has CDR1 SEHNR and CDR2 FQNEAQ (reference sequence). This CDR3 region has 12 residues. V lost 4 bases to trimming and J lost 4 bases, with 4 bases between them.

This clonotype was detected ten times or more. The chain links TRBV10-3 to TRBJ1-4; D call uncertain. This CDR3 comprises 15 residues. V lost 4 bases and J lost 1, with 10 bases in between. Germline CDR1 is ENHRY and CDR2 is SYGVKD. The CDR3 DNA reads as TGTGCCATCAGTGTCAATACCGGAACTAATGAAAAACTGTTTTTT. This gives the protein CAISVNTGTNEKLFF.

This clonotype was recorded at least ten times. The V call is TRBV12-3 or TRBV12-4, the J call TRBJ1-1; TRBD1 aligns across 7 bases. The CDR3 consists of 13 residues. V lost 2 bases, J lost 7 bases, and 4 bases stayed unmatched. CDR3 nucleotide sequence: TGTGCCAGCAGTTTATCAGGGGGGTATGAAGCTTTCTTT. Amino acid sequence: CASSLSGGYEAFF.

A few counts support this clonotype. CDR3: CASSSEGSYTEAFF. CDR3 nucleotide sequence: TGCGCCAGCAGCTCGGAGGGCAGTTACACTGAAGCTTTCTTT. The J gene is TRBJ1-1, the V gene TRBV5-1, with D hard to call. CDR1 and CDR2 (germline): SGHRS, YFSETQ. Trimming took off 3 bases at V and 3 bases at J, with 12 bases between the two ends. This CDR3 spans 14 amino acids.

This clonotype showed up just a few times. This sequence joins TRBV12-3 or TRBV12-4 and TRBJ2-7; D is possibly TRBD1 (5 bases). Trimming left V 1 base short and J 3 bases short, with 16 bases between. The CDR3 loop spans 16 amino acids. CDR3 nucleotides: TGTGCCAGCAGTTTAGAACCCAACCCCAGGGACTACGAGCAGTACTTC. Translating it yields CASSLEPNPRDYEQYF.

V gene TRBV24-1 combines with J gene TRBJ1-5; no definite D call. The CDR3 runs to 12 residues. Trimming removed 9 bases at V and 0 bases at J, with 5 bases between. Germline CDR1 and CDR2: KGHDR and SFDVKD. The CDR3 protein is CATEYSNQPQHF. In DNA form, the CDR3 reads TGTGCCACCGAATATAGCAATCAGCCCCAGCATTTT.

This clonotype was recorded at least ten times. The V gene is TRBV7-2, the J gene TRBJ2-7; possibly TRBD1 for D (5 bases). The CDR3 totals 14 residues. CDR1 is SGHTA and CDR2 is FQGNSA in the germline V gene. V gave up 5 bases and J gave up 2 bases, with 13 bases separating them. This CDR3 reads CASSPQGITYEQYF. DNA for the CDR3: TGTGCCAGCAGCCCCCAGGGTATCACCTACGAGCAGTACTTC.